Sequencing of this T cell receptor (beta chain) was carried out in a study of blood T cell repertoires in COVID-19. Whole-study context: The United States, Italy and Spain supplied acute and convalescent COVID-19 samples.

The method was immunoSEQ multiplex PCR; TCRdb's version includes in-frame clones alone and lacks a portion of them. Of a few hundred thousand clones listed, approximately 86% are singletons. CDR3 length: 13 amino acids. The germline V gene encodes CDR1 SGHTA and CDR2 FQGNSA. V was clipped by 1 base and J by 3 bases, with 7 bases between them. Material: PBMCs or T cells enriched from blood (not recorded which). V and J are TRBV7-2 and TRBJ2-7; D unresolved. The receptor comes from a woman in her 50s with acute COVID-19. The CDR3 is CASSLDYSYEQYF. The CDR3 nucleotides are TGTGCCAGCAGCTTAGATTACAGCTACGAGCAGTACTTC.